The 21 T cell receptor beta chains given below trace back to one sample, sequenced in a study of T cells in localized non-small cell lung cancer (dated by TCRdb to 2019 to 2021). The library was built by means of the immunoSEQ multiplex PCR assay. TCRdb carries this immuneACCESS record with in-frame sequences only. Its versions omit some clonotypes, under half of them owing to an unresolved V gene in the studies checked, with the rest unexplained. Here the sample has some 37,000 clones; more than 85% occur a single time. The ten largest clones represent 3.5% of the sample. The starting material was peripheral blood, obtained before any cancer treatment. The receptors derive from a man between 18 and 50 years old with stage I lung adenocarcinoma.

The chain combines TRBV7-9 with TRBJ1-2; 7 bases line up with TRBD1. This CDR3 spans 14 amino acids. Per germline, CDR1 SEHNR and CDR2 FQNEAQ (reference sequence). Trimming cost V 1 base and J 4 bases; bases outside gene matches: 3. CDR3 loop: CASSLEGGIYGYTF. The CDR3 DNA is TGTGCCAGCAGCTTAGAAGGGGGCATCTATGGCTACACCTTC.

In DNA form, the CDR3 reads TGTGCCAGCAGCGTGAGGGGGGACCCCAGCGCCGCCGAGCAGTACTTC. Its translation is CASSVRGDPSAAEQYF. The J gene is TRBJ2-7, the V gene TRBV9; D might be TRBD1 or TRBD2, each matching 6 bases. Trimming removed 2 bases at V and 6 bases at J, with 21 bases between. This CDR3 comprises 16 residues. Looked up from germline, CDR1 is SGDLS and CDR2 is YYNGEE.

The rearrangement links TRBV7-9 to TRBJ1-5, with 7 positions matching TRBD1. CDR3 length: 14 amino acids. Germline assignment: CDR1 SEHNR and CDR2 FQNEAQ (reference sequence). V trimming: 0 bases; J trimming: 6 bases; junction bases outside the gene matches: 2. The CDR3 loop is CASSLAGGPQPQHF. CDR3 DNA sequence: TGTGCCAGCAGCTTAGCAGGGGGCCCTCAGCCCCAGCATTTT.

This clone was counted between two and nine times. The V gene is TRBV7-9, the J gene TRBJ1-1; D gene ambiguous. The CDR3 extends over 14 amino acids. CDR1 and CDR2 (germline): SEHNR, FQNEAQ (reference sequence). The V and J ends lost 5 bases and 6 bases respectively, with 16 bases between them. CDR3 nucleotide sequence: TGTGCCAGCAGCCGACCTAATCGTAGGGCTGAAGCTTTCTTT. This encodes CASSRPNRRAEAFF.

The chain links TRBV28 to TRBJ2-3; D perhaps matches TRBD1 (5 bases). The CDR3 sequence is 13 residues long. With 7 bases removed from V and 2 bases from J, the gap between germline ends came to 10 bases. CDR1 and CDR2 (germline): MDHEN, SYDVKM. The CDR3: CASNGHLTDTQYF. Here the CDR3 DNA reads TGTGCCAGCAATGGACACCTCACAGATACGCAGTATTTT.

The V and J genes are TRBV4-2 and TRBJ1-2; a weak D match, TRBD1 (6 bases). The length of the CDR3 is 16 residues. V was cut by 0 bases and J by 8 bases, with 19 bases left in between. Germline values: CDR1 LGHNA, CDR2 YNFKEQ. Here the CDR3 DNA reads TGTGCCAGCAGCCAAGAGCCGCGGGGGGCATTCAAGGGCTACACCTTC. Its protein is CASSQEPRGAFKGYTF.

The chain carries TRBV19 and TRBJ1-5, with D perhaps TRBD1 (6 bases). Germline V gene lookup returns CDR1 LNHDA and CDR2 SQIVND (reference sequence). Trimming pared 5 bases from V and 4 bases from J, leaving 12 bases between. CDR3 length equals 14 residues. The CDR3 nucleotides read TGTGCCAGTAGTCATCAACAGGGTAATCAGCCCCAGCATTTT. Its protein product is CASSHQQGNQPQHF.

The rearrangement links TRBV30 to TRBJ2-3; possibly TRBD1 or TRBD2 for D (5 bases each). The V end lost 4 bases, the J end lost 1 base, and 15 bases lay between the germline ends. Germline assignment: CDR1 GTSNPN and CDR2 SVGIG (reference sequence). The CDR3 consists of 15 residues. As DNA, the CDR3 is TGTGCCTGGACGAGAGGGGTCGGAGGCACAGATACGCAGTATTTT. It encodes CAWTRGVGGTDTQYF. Full variable domain (missing parts from reference TRBV30 and TRBJ2-3): SQTIHQWPATLVQPVGSPLSLECTVEGTSNPNLYWYRQAAGRGLQLLFYSVGIGQISSEVPQNLSASRPQDRQFILSSKKLLLSDSGFYLCAWTRGVGGTDTQYFGPGTRLTVL.

The chain is built from TRBV14 and TRBJ2-1, with D possibly being TRBD1 or TRBD2 (5 bases each). Germline values: CDR1 SGHDN, CDR2 FVKESK. V was pared by 6 bases and J by 7 bases, with 7 bases between. This CDR3 spans 11 amino acids. The CDR3 sequence is CASRGRNEQFF. CDR3 in DNA: TGTGCCAGCAGGGGACGAAATGAGCAGTTCTTC.

The V and J genes are TRBV7-2 and TRBJ2-5; 12 nucleotides line up with TRBD2. The V and J ends lost 0 bases and 5 bases, in that order; junction bases with no gene match: 10. The CDR3 covers 18 residues. Germline CDR1 is SGHTA and CDR2 is FQGNSA. The CDR3 protein is CASSLAFRASGGAETQYF. DNA of the CDR3: TGTGCCAGCAGCTTAGCGTTCAGGGCTAGCGGGGGGGCGGAGACCCAGTACTTC.

The chain recombines TRBV4-2 with TRBJ1-1; the D is unclear. The CDR3 is 16 residues long. Germline CDR1 reads LGHNA; CDR2 reads YNFKEQ. The germline V and J ends were trimmed by 1 base and 3 bases, with 15 bases remaining between them. The DNA for the CDR3 is TGTGCCAGCAGCCAAGTCGGCTCTGATGGGCACACTGAAGCTTTCTTT. This encodes CASSQVGSDGHTEAFF.

The V gene is TRBV7-6, the J gene TRBJ1-2; maybe TRBD1 (5 bases). The CDR3 has 14 amino acids. V lost 5 bases and J 4 bases, leaving 14 bases between the germline ends. Looked up from germline, CDR1 is SGHVS and CDR2 is FNYEAQ. In DNA, the CDR3 is TGTGCCAGCAGCAAGGACGGGGGACCCTATGGCTACACCTTC. Its protein product is CASSKDGGPYGYTF.

The CDR3 reads CASGRSYEQYF. For the CDR3, the DNA is TGTGCCAGCGGACGATCCTACGAGCAGTACTTC. The chain has TRBV7-2 and TRBJ2-7, with D uncertain. Germline V CDR1 and CDR2: SGHTA, FQGNSA. V was pared by 8 bases and J by 1 base, with 6 bases between. The CDR3 consists of 11 residues.

The V and J genes are TRBV11-2 and TRBJ1-6; 9 bases agree with TRBD1. This CDR3 is built from 18 residues. Per the germline V gene, CDR1 is SGHAT and CDR2 is FQNNGV. Trimming removed 2 bases from V and 4 bases from J; junction bases left unmatched: 9. The CDR3 region is CASSLWEGQGPYNSPLHF. The DNA of the CDR3 is TGTGCCAGCAGCTTATGGGAAGGACAGGGGCCTTATAATTCACCCCTCCACTTT. Combining the CDR3 with reference TRBV11-2 and TRBJ1-6 gives the whole variable domain EAGVAQSPRYKIIEKRQSVAFWCNPISGHATLYWYQQILGQGPKLLIQFQNNGVVDDSQLPKDRFSAERLKGVDSTLKIQPAKLEDSAVYLCASSLWEGQGPYNSPLHFGNGTRLTVT.

This chain links TRBV6-1 with TRBJ1-6; TRBD1 aligns across 11 bases. Per the germline V gene, CDR1 is MNHNS and CDR2 is SASEGT. Trimming cost V 3 bases and J 10 bases; bases outside gene matches: 8. The CDR3 runs to 16 residues. CDR3 residues: CASSDRDRGFGSPLHF. CDR3 bases: TGTGCCAGCAGTGACCGGGACAGGGGGTTTGGCTCACCCCTCCACTTT.

This chain uses TRBV7-9 with TRBJ1-5; possibly TRBD1 for D (6 bases). CDR3 length: 15 residues. The V gene's germline CDR1 is SEHNR and CDR2 FQNEAQ (reference sequence). V was clipped by 3 bases and J by 6 bases, with 15 bases between them. CDR3 nucleotide sequence: TGTGCCAGCAGCTTGGGGCGGGACATATCTCAGCCCCAGCATTTT. This translates into CASSLGRDISQPQHF. Supplemented by reference TRBV7-9 and TRBJ1-5, the full variable domain reads DTGVSQNPRHKITKRGQNVTFRCDPISEHNRLYWYRQTLGQGPEFLTYFQNEAQLEKSRLLSDRFSAERPKGSFSTLEIQRTEQGDSAMYLCASSLGRDISQPQHFGDGTRLSIL.

This clone was seen more than once but under ten times. V and J are TRBV9 and TRBJ2-1; TRBD1 agrees at 7 bases. CDR1 and CDR2 (germline): SGDLS, YYNGEE. The CDR3 totals 19 residues. V dropped 0 bases and J dropped 0; count of bases not matched to a gene: 12. CDR3 coding DNA: TGTGCCAGCAGCGTAGGGAGGAGGACGGGGACAGCCTCCTACAATGAGCAGTTCTTC. It yields the protein CASSVGRRTGTASYNEQFF.

The table lists this clone with a count of one. This chain connects TRBV29-1 to TRBJ2-1, with 8 bases lining up with TRBD1. The CDR3 is 12 residues long. J lost 6 bases, V lost 6 bases, and 4 bases had no gene match. From germline, CDR1 is SQVTM and CDR2 ANQGSEA. CDR3 region: CSVDGTGNEQFF. The CDR3 nucleotides read TGCAGCGTCGATGGGACAGGCAATGAGCAGTTCTTC.

The rearrangement uses TRBV4-3 and TRBJ2-6; no reliable D call. CDR3 length equals 18 residues. CDR1 is LGHNA and CDR2 is YSLEER in the germline V gene. With 3 bases removed from V and 0 bases from J, the gap between germline ends came to 15 bases. This chain's CDR3 is CASSHDAVSFSGANVLTF. CDR3 DNA: TGCGCCAGCAGCCACGATGCCGTCAGCTTCTCTGGGGCCAACGTCCTGACTTTC.

V is TRBV4-3 and J is TRBJ1-1, with a tentative D call TRBD1 (5 bases). The CDR3 runs 14 residues. Germline assignment: CDR1 LGHNA and CDR2 YSLEER. Trimming removed 4 bases at V and 0 bases at J, with 9 bases between. The CDR3 bases are TGCGCCAGCAGCCGGGGCAACCTGAACACTGAAGCTTTCTTT. It codes for CASSRGNLNTEAFF.

The V call is TRBV27, the J call TRBJ2-7, with a weak D call TRBD1 (6 bases). Germline loops: CDR1 MNHEY, CDR2 SMNVEV (reference sequence). The CDR3 length is 15 residues. V shed 2 bases and J shed 2 bases, with 13 bases lying between them. This chain's CDR3 is CASSLRSQGTYEQYF. The CDR3 nucleotides read TGTGCCAGCAGTTTAAGGTCTCAGGGGACCTACGAGCAGTACTTC.